One and the same sample provided the 14 T cell receptor beta chains below, sequenced in a study of blood T cell repertoires in COVID-19. Generated by immunoSEQ multiplex PCR, the TCRdb table keeps only in-frame clones and is missing some. The repertoire holds more than 300,000 clones, with more than 75% as singletons. Sequencing was done on a sample of peripheral blood. These receptors all stem from a woman between 25 and 40 years old with COVID-19, enrolled during active disease.

The chain employs TRBV18 and TRBJ1-4; 9 nucleotides line up with TRBD1. The junction had 8 bases not matched to a gene; V was cut back by 6 bases and J by 6 bases. Germline V gene lookup returns CDR1 KGHSH and CDR2 LQKENI. The CDR3 loop spans 15 amino acids. CDR3 DNA sequence: TGTGCCAGCTCGAGACCGGGACAGGGTTATGAAAAACTGTTTTTT. Its protein is CASSRPGQGYEKLFF.

The chain employs TRBV5-6 and TRBJ2-5; 7 nucleotides match TRBD1. This CDR3 has 12 residues. V lost 4 bases, J lost 9 bases, and 6 bases stayed unmatched. The germline CDR1 and CDR2 sequences are SGHDT and YYEEEE. CDR3 loop: CASSRTTGSQYF. CDR3 in DNA: TGTGCCAGCAGCCGGACGACAGGGTCCCAGTACTTC.

The DNA for the CDR3 is TGCAGTGCCGTAGCGGGAGAGACCCAGTACTTC. It is translated as CSAVAGETQYF. The chain recombines TRBV20-1 with TRBJ2-5; 7 bases align to TRBD2. The CDR3 is 11 amino acids. V dropped 6 bases and J dropped 4; count of bases not matched to a gene: 2. Germline values: CDR1 DFQATT, CDR2 SNEGSKA (reference sequence).

The chain combines TRBV2 with TRBJ2-7, with D hard to call. The V gene lost 6 bases and the J gene lost 0 bases, with 15 bases spanning the gap. The CDR3 totals 15 residues. Per the germline V gene, CDR1 is SNHLY and CDR2 is FYNNEI. The CDR3 sequence: CASRGMEQNSYEQYF. In DNA form, the CDR3 reads TGTGCCAGCAGGGGCATGGAACAAAACTCCTACGAGCAGTACTTC.

The chain joins TRBV27 to TRBJ2-2, with unresolved D. V lost 4 bases and J lost 0, with 3 bases in between. The CDR3 consists of 13 residues. From germline, CDR1 is MNHEY and CDR2 SMNVEV (reference sequence). The CDR3 sequence is CASSSSNTGELFF. DNA of the CDR3: TGTGCCAGCAGTTCCTCGAACACCGGGGAGCTGTTTTTT.

V gene TRBV6-5 combines with J gene TRBJ2-1; TRBD2 matches 7 bases. This CDR3 has 14 residues. The germline V gene encodes CDR1 MNHEY and CDR2 SVGAGI. V gave up 2 bases and J gave up 5 bases; unmatched junction bases: 3. In DNA, the CDR3 is TGTGCCAGCAGTTACCGAACTAGCGACAATGAGCAGTTCTTC. This encodes CASSYRTSDNEQFF.

The CDR3 sequence: CAWNGNTEAFF. CDR3 DNA sequence: TGTGCCTGGAACGGTAACACTGAAGCTTTCTTT. The chain uses TRBV30 and TRBJ1-1; no clear D. The CDR3 runs 11 residues. The V gene's germline CDR1 is GTSNPN and CDR2 SVGIG (reference sequence). Between the trimmed V and J ends, which lost 4 bases and 2 bases, there was a span of 5 bases.

The chain carries TRBV2 and TRBJ2-1; 9 positions agree with TRBD2. V shed 6 bases and J 3 bases; nucleotides not matched to a gene: 3. Germline V CDR1 and CDR2: SNHLY, FYNNEI. The CDR3 is 14 residues long. The DNA for the CDR3 is TGTGCCAGCAGGCTTAGCGGGAGCTACAATGAGCAGTTCTTC. Residues: CASRLSGSYNEQFF.

This clone was picked up one time. The V gene is TRBV5-1, the J gene TRBJ2-4; D remains ambiguous. The germline V gene has CDR1 SGHRS and CDR2 YFSETQ. The ends were cut back, 0 bases at V and 6 bases at J, with 7 bases in the middle. CDR3 length: 13 residues. The CDR3 DNA reads TGCGCCAGCAGCTTGGCACCCGGAAACATTCAGTACTTC. Amino acids: CASSLAPGNIQYF. The whole variable domain, remainder taken from reference TRBV5-1 and TRBJ2-4, is KAGVTQTPRYLIKTRGQQVTLSCSPISGHRSVSWYQQTPGQGLQFLFEYFSETQRNKGNFPGRFSGRQFSNSRSEMNVSTLELGDSALYLCASSLAPGNIQYFGAGTRLSVL.

J is TRBJ2-2 and V is TRBV6-2 or TRBV6-3, with no clear D. Trimming removed 4 bases at V and 4 bases at J, with 10 bases between. The CDR3 has 14 residues. CDR1 MNHEY and CDR2 SVGEGT come from the germline V gene. The CDR3 region has the DNA TGTGCCAGCAGTTGGAGCAGAAGCACCGGGGAGCTGTTTTTT. It translates to CASSWSRSTGELFF.

The chain combines TRBV11-2 with TRBJ2-7; the match to TRBD2 covers 14 bases. Germline V gives CDR1 SGHAT, CDR2 FQNNGV. CDR3 length: 17 amino acids. V lost 4 bases, J lost 7 bases, and 12 bases stayed unmatched. CDR3 DNA: TGTGCCAGCAGCTCCTGGACTAGCGGGGGGCTACGATTTGAGCAGTACTTC. It yields the protein CASSSWTSGGLRFEQYF.

The chain employs TRBV6-2 or TRBV6-3 and TRBJ2-7; no reliable D call. From germline, CDR1 is MNHEY and CDR2 SVGEGT. The CDR3 consists of 11 residues. The germline V and J ends were trimmed by 5 bases and 1 base, with 3 bases remaining between them. CDR3 loop: CASSRSYEQYF. The CDR3 bases are TGTGCCAGCAGTCGTTCCTACGAGCAGTACTTC.

The chain uses TRBV6-1 and TRBJ2-5, with a possible D match to TRBD2 (5 bases). The CDR3 extends over 14 amino acids. V was shortened by 2 bases and J by 2 bases, with 9 bases between the two germline ends. Germline V gives CDR1 MNHNS, CDR2 SASEGT. The CDR3 loop is CASSEWRNQETQYF. Written as DNA, the CDR3 is TGTGCCAGCAGTGAATGGAGGAATCAAGAGACCCAGTACTTC.

The chain links TRBV27 to TRBJ2-6; TRBD1 aligns across 10 bases. Looked up from germline, CDR1 is MNHEY and CDR2 is SMNVEV (reference sequence). J was trimmed by 0 bases and V by 6 bases; bases with no gene match: 5. There are 17 residues in the CDR3. The CDR3 spells CASSPDRGVSGANVLTF. In nucleotides, the CDR3 is TGTGCCAGCAGCCCGGACAGGGGGGTCTCTGGGGCCAACGTCCTGACTTTC.